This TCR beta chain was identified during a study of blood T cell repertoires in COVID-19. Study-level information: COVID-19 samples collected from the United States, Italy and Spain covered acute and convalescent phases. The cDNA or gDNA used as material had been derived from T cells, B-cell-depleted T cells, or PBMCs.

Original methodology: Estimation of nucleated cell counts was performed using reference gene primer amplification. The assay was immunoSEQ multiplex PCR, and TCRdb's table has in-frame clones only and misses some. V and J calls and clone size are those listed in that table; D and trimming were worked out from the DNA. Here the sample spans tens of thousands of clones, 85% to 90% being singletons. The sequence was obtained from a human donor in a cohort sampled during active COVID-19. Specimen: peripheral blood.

Here the CDR3 reads CAWSVLLNTEAFF. CDR3 in DNA: TGTGCCTGGAGTGTACTACTGAACACTGAAGCTTTCTTT. The rearrangement links TRBV30 to TRBJ1-1; unclear D gene. V lost 0 bases and J 0 bases, leaving 5 bases between the germline ends. Germline V gene sequence: CDR1 GTSNPN, CDR2 SVGIG (reference sequence). This CDR3 comprises 13 residues.